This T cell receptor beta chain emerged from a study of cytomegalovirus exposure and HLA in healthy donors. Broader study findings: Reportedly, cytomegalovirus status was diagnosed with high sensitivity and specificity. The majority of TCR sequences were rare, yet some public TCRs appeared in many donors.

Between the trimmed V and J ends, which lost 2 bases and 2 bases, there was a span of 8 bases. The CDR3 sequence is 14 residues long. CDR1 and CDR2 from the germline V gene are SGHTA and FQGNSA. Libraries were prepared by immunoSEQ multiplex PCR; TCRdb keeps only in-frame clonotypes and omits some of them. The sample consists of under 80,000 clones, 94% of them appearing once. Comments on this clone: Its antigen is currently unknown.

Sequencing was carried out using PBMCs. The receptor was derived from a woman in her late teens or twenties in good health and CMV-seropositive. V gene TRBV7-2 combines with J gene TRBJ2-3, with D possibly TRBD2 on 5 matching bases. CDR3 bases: TGTGCCAGCAGCTTAAGCGGCAACACAGATACGCAGTATTTT. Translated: CASSLSGNTDTQYF.